One sample yielded the 27 T cell receptor beta chains listed below, sequenced in a study of cytomegalovirus exposure and HLA in healthy donors. It was with 60 Vbeta and 13 Jbeta primers that the PCR ran. Some clones are missing from TCRdb's copy, which holds only in-frame ones; the method was immunoSEQ multiplex PCR. The sample shows 130,000 to 150,000 clones, 80% of them seen only once. Sequences were obtained from PBMCs. All receptors derive from a man aged 35 to 55 in good health and CMV-seronegative.

The chain carries TRBV7-9 and TRBJ2-2, with D perhaps TRBD1 (5 bases). The germline V gene has CDR1 SEHNR and CDR2 FQNEAQ (reference sequence). The CDR3 length is 15 residues. Trimming stripped 8 bases from V and 0 bases from J, with 13 bases between. The CDR3 region is CASSKQVANTGELFF. The CDR3 coding sequence is TGTGCCAGCTCCAAACAGGTCGCGAACACCGGGGAGCTGTTTTTT. Supplemented by reference TRBV7-9 and TRBJ2-2, the full variable domain reads DTGVSQNPRHKITKRGQNVTFRCDPISEHNRLYWYRQTLGQGPEFLTYFQNEAQLEKSRLLSDRFSAERPKGSFSTLEIQRTEQGDSAMYLCASSKQVANTGELFFGEGSRLTVL.

The CDR3: CASSLLYGYTF. CDR3 nucleotides: TGTGCCAGCAGTTTACTATATGGCTACACCTTC. The rearrangement uses TRBV28 and TRBJ1-2; no clear D gene. CDR1 is MDHEN, CDR2 SYDVKM, per germline. The V gene lost 2 bases and the J gene lost 5 bases, with 3 bases spanning the gap. The CDR3 sequence is 11 residues long.

The CDR3 here is CASRGQREPYEQYF. CDR3 DNA: TGTGCCAGCAGGGGACAGCGAGAGCCCTACGAGCAGTACTTC. This chain connects TRBV5-6 to TRBJ2-7; 7 bases map to TRBD1. Germline V gene sequence: CDR1 SGHDT, CDR2 YYEEEE. After removal of 5 bases from V and 2 bases from J, the junction contained 7 bases not matched to a gene. The CDR3 runs 14 residues.

The V gene is TRBV10-2, the J gene TRBJ2-5; the match to TRBD2 covers 9 bases. Germline V CDR1 and CDR2: WSHSY, SAAADI. After removal of 2 bases from V and 1 base from J, the junction contained 5 bases not matched to a gene. This CDR3 has 16 residues. In nucleotides, the CDR3 is TGCGCCAGCAGTGAGACCCAGCGGGGGGCCCAAGAGACCCAGTACTTC. Protein sequence: CASSETQRGAQETQYF.

As DNA, the CDR3 is TGTGCCAGCAGTGAAGGGCAGGGGATCTCCTACGAGCAGTACTTC. This sequence encodes CASSEGQGISYEQYF. The rearrangement links TRBV6-1 to TRBJ2-5; a possible D gene is TRBD1 (6 bases). The end of the DNA fits TRBJ2-7 better, so the J call may be wrong. Germline-derived CDR1 and CDR2 are MNHNS and SASEGT. The length of the CDR3 is 15 residues.

The rearrangement uses TRBV10-2 and TRBJ1-1, with unresolved D. Germline-derived CDR1 and CDR2 are WSHSY and SAAADI. Trimming cost V 7 bases and J 5 bases, with 11 bases left between them. The length of the CDR3 is 12 residues. CDR3 bases: TGCGCCAGCACCGGTGGAGGTACTGAAGCTTTCTTT. Encoded protein: CASTGGGTEAFF.

The chain couples TRBV29-1 to TRBJ2-5; TRBD1 aligns across 11 bases. Trimming removed 6 bases from V and 4 bases from J; junction bases left unmatched: 4. This CDR3 is built from 13 residues. Germline V gene data show CDR1 as SQVTM and CDR2 as ANQGSEA. The CDR3 nucleotides read TGCAGCGTCTCCGGGACAGGGGGAGAGACCCAGTACTTC. It yields the protein CSVSGTGGETQYF.

The chain is built from TRBV29-1 and TRBJ1-2; 8 bases map to TRBD1. Germline V gives CDR1 SQVTM, CDR2 ANQGSEA. V lost 4 bases and J lost 6; bases outside the gene matches: 4. The CDR3 runs to 12 residues. The CDR3 DNA reads as TGCAGCGTTGCAGGGGGCGTCGATGGCTACACCTTC. Its translation is CSVAGGVDGYTF.

Only one count was recorded for this clone. J is TRBJ1-6 and V is TRBV14, with no clear D. The V end was cut by 2 bases, the J end by 6 bases, with 5 bases between. The V gene's germline CDR1 is SGHDN and CDR2 FVKESK. The CDR3 extends over 13 amino acids. As DNA, the CDR3 is TGTGCCAGCAGCCAACTTTTTAATTCACCCCTCCACTTT. Translating it yields CASSQLFNSPLHF. Combining the CDR3 with reference TRBV14 and TRBJ1-6 gives the whole variable domain EAGVTQFPSHSVIEKGQTVTLRCDPISGHDNLYWYRRVMGKEIKFLLHFVKESKQDESGMPNNRFLAERTGGTYSTLKVQPAELEDSGVYFCASSQLFNSPLHFGNGTRLTVT.

CDR3 loop: CASGLVDRSSSYEQYF. CDR3 bases: TGTGCTAGTGGTTTGGTAGACAGATCCTCCTCCTACGAGCAGTACTTC. J is TRBJ2-7 and V is TRBV12-5; maybe TRBD1 (5 bases). Germline CDR1 LGHNT, CDR2 FRNRAP. V lost 0 bases, J lost 0 bases, and 12 bases lay in between. The CDR3 covers 16 residues.

The chain recombines TRBV11-3 with TRBJ1-3, with TRBD1 matching over 8 bases. Germline loops: CDR1 SGHNT, CDR2 YENEEA. V was pared by 5 bases and J by 4 bases, with 4 bases of the junction left unmatched. The CDR3 is made up of 14 amino acids. The CDR3 DNA sequence: TGTGCCAGCAGCCAAGGGACAGGCGGAAACACCATATATTTT. It specifies CASSQGTGGNTIYF.

The J gene is TRBJ1-5, the V gene TRBV4-3, with a possible D match to TRBD1 (5 bases). Trimming removed 0 bases from V and 0 bases from J, with 6 bases in between. Germline V lookup: CDR1 LGHNA, CDR2 YSLEER. The CDR3 has 15 amino acids. This chain's CDR3 is CASSQDRDSNQPQHF. For the CDR3, the DNA is TGCGCCAGCAGCCAAGACAGGGATAGCAATCAGCCCCAGCATTTT.

The chain is built from TRBV19 and TRBJ1-2, with 9 nucleotides matching TRBD1. The CDR3 extends over 15 amino acids. The V gene's germline CDR1 is LNHDA and CDR2 SQIVND (reference sequence). J lost 0 bases, V lost 7 bases, and 6 bases had no gene match. The CDR3 region has the DNA TGTGCCAGTAATGACAGGGGGAAAGCTAACTATGGCTACACCTTC. Translation gives CASNDRGKANYGYTF.

This chain links TRBV28 with TRBJ1-2; TRBD1 aligns across 7 bases. Trimming at V came to 6 bases and at J to 4 bases, leaving 17 bases not matched to a gene. The CDR3 runs 17 residues. Germline V gives CDR1 MDHEN, CDR2 SYDVKM. The CDR3 nucleotides are TGTGCCAGCAGCACCCCGGCGACAGGGTGGGGATTCTATGGCTACACCTTC. Translation gives CASSTPATGWGFYGYTF.

V and J are TRBV11-2 and TRBJ2-2; TRBD1 agrees at 10 bases. Losses at the gene ends were 3 bases for V and 3 bases for J; bases not matched to a gene: 7. This CDR3 contains 17 residues. Per germline, CDR1 SGHAT and CDR2 FQNNGV. The DNA of the CDR3 is TGTGCCAGCAGCTTGGGGATGGGACAGGGGTACACCGGGGAGCTGTTTTTT. It translates to CASSLGMGQGYTGELFF.

Notes on this clone: One junction end does not reproduce the germline sequence, and a read error may be involved. The same CDR3 can be traced to other DNA sequences in this sample. The chain uses TRBV19 and TRBJ1-6, with D tentatively TRBD1 (5 bases). The germline V gene encodes CDR1 LNHDA and CDR2 SQIVND (reference sequence). This CDR3 contains 18 residues. CDR3 nucleotides: TGTGCCAGTAGTATAGATCTTCCAGGGTACTCCTATAATTCCCCCCTCCACTTT. Translated, it gives CASSIDLPGYSYNSPLHF.

The chain has TRBV5-1 and TRBJ1-4, with D tentatively TRBD1 (6 bases). CDR1 is SGHRS and CDR2 is YFSETQ in the germline V gene. V dropped 0 bases and J dropped 7 bases, with 10 bases sitting between them. The CDR3 spans 14 residues. DNA for the CDR3: TGCGCCAGCAGCTTGGATGGGGGCGTTGAAAAACTGTTTTTT. Its protein is CASSLDGGVEKLFF.

This sequence joins TRBV5-1 and TRBJ1-1; D is ambiguous. V lost 6 bases, J lost 5 bases, and 17 bases lay in between. The CDR3 has 14 residues. CDR1 is SGHRS and CDR2 is YFSETQ in the germline V gene. The CDR3 is CASKVPGRRTEAFF. CDR3 in DNA: TGCGCCAGCAAGGTCCCAGGAAGACGGACTGAAGCTTTCTTT.

The chain couples TRBV9 to TRBJ2-7; 11 bases align to TRBD2. The length of the CDR3 is 15 residues. J was trimmed by 7 bases and V by 0 bases; bases with no gene match: 6. Germline lookup yields CDR1 SGDLS and CDR2 YYNGEE. The CDR3 reads CASSVGVSGGGEQYF. CDR3 bases: TGTGCCAGCAGCGTAGGAGTTAGCGGGGGGGGAGAGCAGTACTTC. Supplemented by reference TRBV9 and TRBJ2-7, the full variable domain reads DSGVTQTPKHLITATGQRVTLRCSPRSGDLSVYWYQQSLDQGLQFLIQYYNGEERAKGNILERFSAQQFPDLHSELNLSSLELGDSALYFCASSVGVSGGGEQYFGPGTRLTVT.

This clone was picked up a small number of times. The chain uses TRBV5-1 and TRBJ1-4, with 11 bases matching TRBD1. Trimming at V came to 2 bases and at J to 2 bases, leaving 2 bases not matched to a gene. The CDR3 is 16 residues long. CDR1 and CDR2 (germline): SGHRS, YFSETQ. The CDR3 sequence is CASSLRTGGTNEKLFF. CDR3 nucleotide sequence: TGCGCCAGCAGCTTAAGGACAGGGGGCACTAATGAAAAACTGTTTTTT.

V gene TRBV27 combines with J gene TRBJ2-7, with TRBD1 as a possible D gene (6 bases). Germline lookup yields CDR1 MNHEY and CDR2 SMNVEV (reference sequence). The CDR3 is made up of 14 amino acids. The germline V and J ends were trimmed by 2 bases and 1 base, with 9 bases remaining between them. CDR3 sequence reads: CASSLGTPSYEQYF. The CDR3 DNA follows: TGTGCCAGCAGTTTAGGGACACCATCCTACGAGCAGTACTTC.

This chain links TRBV6-5 with TRBJ2-5; maybe TRBD2 (6 bases). Deletions cut 0 bases from V and 0 bases from J, with 11 bases between. The CDR3 contains 16 residues. Germline loops: CDR1 MNHEY, CDR2 SVGAGI. The CDR3 region is CASSYSAGRNQETQYF. For the CDR3, the DNA is TGTGCCAGCAGTTACTCGGCAGGGAGGAACCAAGAGACCCAGTACTTC.

The J gene is TRBJ1-1, the V gene TRBV4-1, with D tentatively TRBD1 (6 bases). Trimming left V 3 bases short and J 1 base short, with 18 bases between. Germline lookup yields CDR1 MGHRA and CDR2 YSYEKL. There are 17 residues in the CDR3. The CDR3 sequence: CASSHVPPTGRNTEAFF. The CDR3 coding sequence is TGCGCCAGCAGCCATGTCCCCCCTACAGGGCGGAACACTGAAGCTTTCTTT.

The chain joins TRBV19 to TRBJ1-2, with TRBD1 matching 10 bases. CDR3 length equals 17 residues. V trimming: 5 bases; J trimming: 3 bases; junction bases outside the gene matches: 12. The germline gives CDR1 LNHDA, CDR2 SQIVND (reference sequence). This CDR3 is CASSSRTGGSKDYGYTF. DNA for the CDR3: TGTGCCAGTAGTTCACGGACAGGGGGATCTAAGGACTATGGCTACACCTTC.

The chain employs TRBV9 and TRBJ1-2, with D possibly being TRBD1 (5 bases). Germline V gene sequence: CDR1 SGDLS, CDR2 YYNGEE. Trimming removed 0 bases from V and 5 bases from J, with 17 bases in between. This CDR3 comprises 16 residues. The CDR3 protein is CASSVDLGVGLYGYTF. The CDR3 coding sequence is TGTGCCAGCAGCGTAGATCTAGGGGTCGGTCTATATGGCTACACCTTC.

This clone was seen many times. V is TRBV9 and J is TRBJ1-5, with D hard to call. Germline CDR1 SGDLS, CDR2 YYNGEE. The germline V and J ends were trimmed by 0 bases and 4 bases, with 5 bases remaining between them. CDR3 size: 13 residues. For the CDR3, the DNA is TGTGCCAGCAGCGTAGACTGGAATCAGCCCCAGCATTTT. Translated, it gives CASSVDWNQPQHF. The full variable domain, its missing parts supplied by reference TRBV9 and TRBJ1-5, is DSGVTQTPKHLITATGQRVTLRCSPRSGDLSVYWYQQSLDQGLQFLIQYYNGEERAKGNILERFSAQQFPDLHSELNLSSLELGDSALYFCASSVDWNQPQHFGDGTRLSIL.

The V gene is TRBV5-1, the J gene TRBJ1-3; 7 nucleotides agree with TRBD1. The CDR3 has 17 residues. Germline V gene data show CDR1 as SGHRS and CDR2 as YFSETQ. V dropped 4 bases and J dropped 3; count of bases not matched to a gene: 13. The CDR3 is CASSVMAGTEGGNTIYF. In DNA form, the CDR3 reads TGCGCCAGCAGCGTGATGGCCGGGACAGAGGGTGGAAACACCATATATTTT.